The 32 T cell receptor beta chains in this list originate from one sample, sequenced in a study of cytomegalovirus exposure and HLA in healthy donors. Primers for the PCR totalled 60 Vbeta and 13 Jbeta. TCRdb's copy holds only in-frame clones and misses some; the assay was immunoSEQ multiplex PCR. Across 200,000 to 250,000 clones, the top ten clones capture around 1.1% of the sample. The material sequenced was PBMCs. The source is a girl aged 2 to 9 in good health and CMV-seropositive.

V gene TRBV28 combines with J gene TRBJ2-1; D might be TRBD1 (6 bases). CDR3 length: 15 residues. CDR1 is MDHEN, CDR2 SYDVKM, per germline. V was trimmed by 2 bases and J by 3 bases, leaving 11 bases between them. CDR3 sequence (DNA): TGTGCCAGCAGTTTACTGTCAGGGGTCTACAATGAGCAGTTCTTC. Its translation: CASSLLSGVYNEQFF.

The chain has TRBV15 and TRBJ1-2; no clear D. The germline V gene encodes CDR1 LNHNV and CDR2 YYDKDF (reference sequence). V was pared by 8 bases and J by 0 bases, with 16 bases between. The CDR3 has 15 residues. The CDR3 sequence is CATQTRRGSNYGYTF. CDR3 sequence (DNA): TGTGCCACCCAAACTAGACGAGGGTCTAACTATGGCTACACCTTC.

The chain carries TRBV7-8 and TRBJ2-3, with 9 bases identical to TRBD2. The germline V gene has CDR1 SGHVS and CDR2 FQNEAQ. The V gene end was trimmed by 2 bases and the J gene end by 4 bases; junction bases not matched to a gene: 10. The CDR3 consists of 17 residues. The chain's CDR3 is CASSLWREGQGSDTQYF. CDR3 sequence (DNA): TGTGCCAGCAGCTTATGGCGGGAGGGCCAGGGATCAGATACGCAGTATTTT.

The J gene is TRBJ2-1, the V gene TRBV2; D is unclear. The CDR3 contains 12 residues. V was pared by 9 bases and J by 2 bases, with 8 bases between. CDR1 SNHLY and CDR2 FYNNEI come from the germline V gene. CDR3 loop: CASSHAYNEQFF. CDR3 sequence (DNA): TGTGCCAGTAGCCACGCCTACAATGAGCAGTTCTTC.

This chain connects TRBV27 to TRBJ1-1, with TRBD1 matching 7 bases. Losses at the gene ends were 5 bases for V and 0 bases for J; bases not matched to a gene: 6. This CDR3 region has 15 residues. Germline-derived CDR1 and CDR2 are MNHEY and SMNVEV (reference sequence). CDR3 nucleotides: TGTGCCAGCAGTCCGAGACAGGGAGTGAACACTGAAGCTTTCTTT. Translation gives CASSPRQGVNTEAFF.

The rearrangement links TRBV29-1 to TRBJ2-1, with D possibly TRBD1 on 6 matching bases. The CDR3 spans 12 residues. Deletions cut 8 bases from V and 5 bases from J, with 13 bases between. The germline gives CDR1 SQVTM, CDR2 ANQGSEA. Here the CDR3 reads CSLSRGNNEQFF. The CDR3 DNA sequence: TGCAGCTTAAGCAGGGGAAACAATGAGCAGTTCTTC.

The CDR3 DNA reads TGTGCCAGCAGCTTAGGAACAGCAGATCAGCCCCAGCATTTT. Its translation is CASSLGTADQPQHF. The rearrangement uses TRBV7-9 and TRBJ1-5; D remains ambiguous. This CDR3 comprises 14 residues. Trimming removed 1 base from V and 5 bases from J, with 9 bases in between. The germline gives CDR1 SEHNR, CDR2 FQNEAQ (reference sequence).

V and J are TRBV11-2 and TRBJ2-2; 8 nucleotides agree with TRBD2. V gave up 2 bases and J gave up 7 bases; unmatched junction bases: 6. CDR3 length equals 15 residues. Germline CDR1 is SGHAT and CDR2 is FQNNGV. CDR3 bases: TGTGCCAGCAGCTTAAAGCGGGGGCCCAACGGGGAGCTGTTTTTT. This translates into CASSLKRGPNGELFF.

The gene calls are TRBV29-1 and TRBJ1-1; 7 nucleotides match TRBD1. In germline, CDR1 is SQVTM, CDR2 ANQGSEA. The V segment lost 5 bases and the J segment 4 bases; nucleotides outside the gene matches: 7. This CDR3 is built from 13 residues. In DNA, the CDR3 is TGCAGCGTTTTGACAGGGCTTGGCACTGAAGCTTTCTTT. Translated, it gives CSVLTGLGTEAFF.

This chain links TRBV5-1 with TRBJ2-7, with 7 bases fitting TRBD1. The CDR3 length is 14 residues. V was clipped by 4 bases and J by 5 bases; unmatched bases: 9. Germline V CDR1 and CDR2: SGHRS, YFSETQ. The CDR3 DNA reads as TGCGCCAGCAGCGTTCGGACAGGAGGCCACGAGCAGTACTTC. It specifies CASSVRTGGHEQYF.

The chain has TRBV28 and TRBJ2-1; TRBD1 matches 7 bases. Looked up from germline, CDR1 is MDHEN and CDR2 is SYDVKM. J was trimmed by 7 bases and V by 6 bases; bases with no gene match: 9. The CDR3 consists of 14 residues. The CDR3 coding sequence is TGTGCCAGCAGCTTACCCAACAGGGGTAATGAGCAGTTCTTC. The encoded protein is CASSLPNRGNEQFF.

The chain uses TRBV4-1 and TRBJ2-5; no reliable D call. The J call may be in error: the DNA end matches TRBJ2-7 better. Germline V lookup: CDR1 MGHRA, CDR2 YSYEKL. CDR3 size: 15 residues. CDR3 bases: TGCGCCAGCAGCCAAGAAATAAGATCGGTTTACGAGCAGTACTTC. Protein product: CASSQEIRSVYEQYF.

J is TRBJ2-7 and V is TRBV28; a weak D match, TRBD1 (5 bases). In germline, CDR1 is MDHEN, CDR2 SYDVKM. V was pared by 4 bases and J by 5 bases, with 24 bases between. This CDR3 is built from 17 residues. Here the CDR3 DNA reads TGTGCCAGCAGTTCCAACCTGGCCGGGCCGACAGACAACGAGCAGTACTTC. This codes for CASSSNLAGPTDNEQYF.

The chain couples TRBV28 to TRBJ1-4, with TRBD1 matching over 12 bases. Germline CDR1 MDHEN, CDR2 SYDVKM. Trimming took 4 bases from V and 8 from J; bases not matched to a gene: 8. The CDR3 has 16 residues. The CDR3 region is CASSSTGTGGEEKLFF. The CDR3 DNA sequence: TGTGCCAGCAGTTCGACAGGGACAGGGGGCGAGGAAAAACTGTTTTTT.

The chain uses TRBV6-5 and TRBJ2-2; TRBD2 matches at 8 bases. CDR1 and CDR2 from the germline V gene are MNHEY and SVGAGI. V was clipped by 7 bases and J by 4 bases; unmatched bases: 5. The CDR3 has 14 residues. The chain's CDR3 is CASNGLAGTGELFF. CDR3 in DNA: TGTGCCAGCAACGGACTAGCAGGCACCGGGGAGCTGTTTTTT.

The genes are TRBV7-2 and TRBJ1-4; D unclear. The V end was cut by 1 base, the J end by 8 bases, with 5 bases between. This CDR3 spans 12 amino acids. Germline loops: CDR1 SGHTA, CDR2 FQGNSA. Here the CDR3 DNA reads TGTGCCAGCAGCTTAGGAGGGGAAAAACTGTTTTTT. It translates to CASSLGGEKLFF.

The CDR3 coding sequence is TGTGCCAGCAGCGGGCAGGGTAACGTGGCAAGCTACCTAAACAATGAGCAGTTCTTC. This encodes CASSGQGNVASYLNNEQFF. The chain carries TRBV2 and TRBJ2-1; maybe TRBD1 (5 bases). Germline V gene lookup returns CDR1 SNHLY and CDR2 FYNNEI. The CDR3 length is 19 residues. The ends were cut back, 6 bases at V and 5 bases at J, with 29 bases in the middle.

V is TRBV6-6 and J is TRBJ2-5; 10 bases are shared with TRBD1. With V trimmed by 6 bases and J by 9 bases, 7 bases remained unmatched. The germline gives CDR1 MNHNY, CDR2 SVGAGI (reference sequence). CDR3 size: 13 residues. The CDR3: CASSKTGGEAQYF. CDR3 nucleotides: TGTGCCAGCAGCAAGACAGGGGGCGAAGCCCAGTACTTC.

The chain joins TRBV2 to TRBJ1-2, with D unclear. Per germline, CDR1 SNHLY and CDR2 FYNNEI. Trimming took off 5 bases at V and 4 bases at J, with 8 bases between the two ends. The length of the CDR3 is 12 residues. The CDR3 bases are TGTGCCAGCAGTTCAGGCCCCTATGGCTACACCTTC. It is translated as CASSSGPYGYTF.

The gene calls are TRBV28 and TRBJ2-7; D is possibly TRBD2 (5 bases). V lost 9 bases to trimming and J lost 2 bases, with 11 bases between them. This CDR3 comprises 12 residues. Germline V gives CDR1 MDHEN, CDR2 SYDVKM. The CDR3 sequence: CASGRVAYEQYF. CDR3 coding DNA: TGTGCCAGTGGGAGAGTTGCCTACGAGCAGTACTTC.

The chain recombines TRBV7-3 with TRBJ2-7; D gene unclear. V was shortened by 2 bases and J by 2 bases, with 10 bases between the two germline ends. The CDR3 loop spans 14 amino acids. Germline CDR1 is SGHTA and CDR2 is FQGTGA. CDR3: CASSLGPRPYEQYF. CDR3 coding DNA: TGTGCCAGCAGCTTAGGTCCTAGGCCCTACGAGCAGTACTTC.

A note on this clone: The DNA is omitted, as the CDR3 cannot be located on it reliably, and the CDR3 follows TCRdb's listing. The CDR3 protein is CSVENVGTGISYF. This chain connects TRBV29-1 to TRBJ2-5; TRBD1 is taken as the D call from the table, unchecked against the DNA. Germline V gene sequence: CDR1 SQVTM, CDR2 ANQGSEA. The CDR3 is 13 residues long, counting both termini.

The rearrangement uses TRBV27 and TRBJ1-6, with 8 bases aligning to TRBD1. V lost 0 bases and J lost 9; bases outside the gene matches: 13. Germline V CDR1 and CDR2: MNHEY, SMNVEV (reference sequence). The CDR3 covers 18 residues. CDR3 sequence: CASSLSGGGDRGRSPLHF. The CDR3 nucleotides read TGTGCCAGCAGTTTATCGGGGGGGGGTGACAGGGGCCGTTCACCCCTCCACTTT.

CDR3 DNA: TGTGCCAGCAGTGAAGCCCTAGGTGCCTACGAGCAGTACTTC. Protein product: CASSEALGAYEQYF. V usage is TRBV6-1 and J usage is TRBJ2-7, with D unclear. Germline CDR1 is MNHNS and CDR2 is SASEGT. V was cut by 0 bases and J by 2 bases, with 8 bases left in between. The CDR3 has 14 residues.

J is TRBJ2-1 and V is TRBV30; tentative D call: TRBD2 (5 bases). CDR3 length: 16 residues. V lost 1 base and J 0 bases, leaving 13 bases between the germline ends. CDR1 is GTSNPN, CDR2 SVGIG, per germline (reference sequence). This chain's CDR3 is CAWSGTGRSSYNEQFF. The DNA for the CDR3 is TGTGCCTGGAGTGGGACTGGACGGAGCTCCTACAATGAGCAGTTCTTC.

V and J are TRBV28 and TRBJ1-4; 7 nucleotides agree with TRBD1. Per germline, CDR1 MDHEN and CDR2 SYDVKM. Losses at the gene ends were 4 bases for V and 8 bases for J; bases not matched to a gene: 10. The CDR3 is 15 amino acids. The CDR3 bases are TGTGCCAGCAGTTGGGTAGACAGGGCAGGGGAAAAACTGTTTTTT. Translation gives CASSWVDRAGEKLFF.

The rearrangement uses TRBV15 and TRBJ2-7; no definite D call. The CDR3 sequence is 15 residues long. The germline V gene has CDR1 LNHNV and CDR2 YYDKDF (reference sequence). Trimming removed 0 bases at V and 2 bases at J, with 11 bases between. CDR3 amino acids: CATSRDYGSTYEQYF. CDR3 nucleotide sequence: TGTGCCACCAGCAGAGATTACGGGTCTACCTACGAGCAGTACTTC.

The rearrangement joins TRBV27 to TRBJ2-1; perhaps TRBD2 as D (6 bases). V was clipped by 5 bases and J by 6 bases, with 20 bases between them. The germline V gene has CDR1 MNHEY and CDR2 SMNVEV (reference sequence). The CDR3 extends over 16 amino acids. As DNA, the CDR3 is TGTGCCAGCAGTCAGCCGGGACTCAAGAGGGGCAATGAGCAGTTCTTC. This gives the protein CASSQPGLKRGNEQFF.

The V and J genes are TRBV28 and TRBJ2-3; 13 bases align to TRBD2. The CDR3 is 16 residues long. The germline V gene encodes CDR1 MDHEN and CDR2 SYDVKM. The trim removed 6 bases at V and 5 bases at J, leaving 8 bases unmatched. CDR3 sequence reads: CASSLTSGRPGDTQYF. CDR3 nucleotide sequence: TGTGCCAGCAGCCTGACTAGCGGGAGGCCGGGAGATACGCAGTATTTT.

This sequence joins TRBV5-1 and TRBJ2-7, with 9 bases identical to TRBD1. The CDR3 spans 14 residues. The trim removed 5 bases at V and 2 bases at J, leaving 5 bases unmatched. Germline V gene lookup returns CDR1 SGHRS and CDR2 YFSETQ. CDR3 in amino acids: CASRSDRGTYEQYF. The CDR3 nucleotides are TGCGCCAGCAGATCGGACAGGGGCACCTACGAGCAGTACTTC. The full variable domain, completed using reference TRBV5-1 and TRBJ2-7, is KAGVTQTPRYLIKTRGQQVTLSCSPISGHRSVSWYQQTPGQGLQFLFEYFSETQRNKGNFPGRFSGRQFSNSRSEMNVSTLELGDSALYLCASRSDRGTYEQYFGPGTRLTVT.

The chain uses TRBV2 and TRBJ2-3, with D tentatively TRBD1 (6 bases). V gave up 6 bases and J gave up 0 bases, with 10 bases separating them. The germline gives CDR1 SNHLY, CDR2 FYNNEI. This CDR3 is 14 amino acids long. The DNA of the CDR3 is TGTGCCAGCAGGTTGGGGGCTAGCACAGATACGCAGTATTTT. Translated, it gives CASRLGASTDTQYF.

The chain carries TRBV28 and TRBJ2-1; the D is unclear. Trimming stripped 5 bases from V and 4 bases from J, with 24 bases between. CDR1 and CDR2 (germline): MDHEN, SYDVKM. The CDR3 covers 18 residues. CDR3: CASSLLTSPRNLYNEQFF. CDR3 bases: TGTGCCAGCAGTCTTCTCACCTCTCCGCGGAACCTATACAATGAGCAGTTCTTC. Full variable domain (missing parts from reference TRBV28 and TRBJ2-1): DVKVTQSSRYLVKRTGEKVFLECVQDMDHENMFWYRQDPGLGLRLIYFSYDVKMKEKGDIPEGYSVSREKKERFSLILESASTNQTSMYLCASSLLTSPRNLYNEQFFGPGTRLTVL.